The present T cell receptor beta chain was sequenced within a study of follicular helper T cells after annual influenza vaccination. Whole-study context: For some subjects, blood spans the 2013-2014, 2014-2015 and 2015-2016 annual vaccinations.

This clone was observed a single time. The same CDR3 arises from other DNA sequences in this sample as well. This sample's time point: 2015-2016 season, pre-vaccination. Germline V lookup: CDR1 SGDLS, CDR2 YYNGEE. This CDR3 spans 15 amino acids. With 3 bases removed from V and 1 base from J, the gap between germline ends came to 12 bases. Using immunoSEQ multiplex PCR, the repertoire was profiled, and TCRdb retains in-frame clones only, with some absent. The sample has 9,300 or so clones; roughly four fifths are singletons. The TCR originated in an adult who received the influenza vaccine. V usage is TRBV9 and J usage is TRBJ2-3, with D perhaps matching TRBD1 or TRBD2 (5 bases each). The input for sequencing was CXCR5+ CD38- circulating T follicular helper cells from blood, taken on the day of influenza vaccination. Specified subset: circulating Tfh, non-naive CD4+CXCR5+PD-1+ (ICOS+CD38+ or ICOS-CD38-). CDR3 amino acids: CASSGGGGGTDTQYF. The CDR3 DNA reads as TGTGCCAGCAGCGGAGGTGGGGGAGGCACAGATACGCAGTATTTT.